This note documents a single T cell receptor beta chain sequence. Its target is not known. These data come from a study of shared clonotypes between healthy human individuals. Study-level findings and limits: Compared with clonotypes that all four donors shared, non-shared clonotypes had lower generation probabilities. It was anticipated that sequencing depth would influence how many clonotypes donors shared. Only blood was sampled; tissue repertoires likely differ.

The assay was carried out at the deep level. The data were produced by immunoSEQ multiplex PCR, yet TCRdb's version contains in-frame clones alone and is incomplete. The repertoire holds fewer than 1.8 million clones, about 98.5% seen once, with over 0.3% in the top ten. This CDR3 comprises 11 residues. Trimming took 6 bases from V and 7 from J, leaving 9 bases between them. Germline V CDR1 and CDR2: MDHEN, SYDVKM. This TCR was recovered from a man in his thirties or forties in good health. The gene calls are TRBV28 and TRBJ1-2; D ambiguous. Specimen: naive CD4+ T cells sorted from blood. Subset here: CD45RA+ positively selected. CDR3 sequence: CASRKTSGYTF. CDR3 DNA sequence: TGTGCCAGCAGGAAGACATCTGGCTACACCTTC.